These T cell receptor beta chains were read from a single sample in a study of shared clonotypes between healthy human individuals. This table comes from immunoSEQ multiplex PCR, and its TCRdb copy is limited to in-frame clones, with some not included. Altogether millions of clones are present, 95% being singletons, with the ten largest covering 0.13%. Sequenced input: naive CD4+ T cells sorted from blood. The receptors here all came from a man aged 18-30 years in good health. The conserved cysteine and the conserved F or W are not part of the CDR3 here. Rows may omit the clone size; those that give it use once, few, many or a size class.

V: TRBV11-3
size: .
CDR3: ASSLHFAGGYEQY

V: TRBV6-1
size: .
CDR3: ASNLQGLRIDGYT

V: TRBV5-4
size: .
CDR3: ASSGTSGKRSTDTQY

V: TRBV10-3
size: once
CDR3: AISELPPGPPSSNQPQH

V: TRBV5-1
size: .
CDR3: ASSLPGLTLRETQY

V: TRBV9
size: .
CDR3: ASSVDLDGYEQF

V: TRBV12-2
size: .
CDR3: ASRLRGNQETQY

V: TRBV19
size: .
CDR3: ASSPGRGGETQY

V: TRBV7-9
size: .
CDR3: ASSPLKTYNEQF

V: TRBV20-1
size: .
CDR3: SARDLGEQF

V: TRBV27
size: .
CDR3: ASSYPGTSSQPQH

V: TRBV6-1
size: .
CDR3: ASSEFLAVGNTGELF

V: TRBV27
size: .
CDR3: ASSYSAGTGVTGELF

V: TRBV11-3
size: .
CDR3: ASSTWEGWLTNEKLF

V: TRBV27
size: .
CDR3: ASSLSGTSGRPSYNEQF

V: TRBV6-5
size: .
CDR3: ASSSDRSSGNTIY

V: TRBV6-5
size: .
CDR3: ASRSDRDNSPLH

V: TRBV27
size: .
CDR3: ASSLRLLAGDNEQF

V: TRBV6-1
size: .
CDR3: ASRAGYYGYT

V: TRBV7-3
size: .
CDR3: ASSPNWNGKQY

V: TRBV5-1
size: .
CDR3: ASSLVASGDTRYEQY

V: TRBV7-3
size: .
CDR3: ASSRFPGGREQY

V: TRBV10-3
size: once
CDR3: ATEAGQGNQPQH

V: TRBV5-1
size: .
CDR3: ASSSAGQSTDTQY

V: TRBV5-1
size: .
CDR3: ASSPWTGQENTIY

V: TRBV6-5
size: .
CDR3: ATRDPHYEQY

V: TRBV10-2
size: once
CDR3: ASSEFWDTANEKLF

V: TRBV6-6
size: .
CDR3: ASSPDSLGYEQY

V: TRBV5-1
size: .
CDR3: ASSRRRGAELTDTQY

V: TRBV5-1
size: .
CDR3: ASSLTGEGSTDTQY

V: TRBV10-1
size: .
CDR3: ASSEQGYTEAF

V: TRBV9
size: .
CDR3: ASSVEGKATDTQY

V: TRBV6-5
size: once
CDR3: ASSSRQISPLH

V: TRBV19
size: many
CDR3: ASSATAGTGGNSPLH

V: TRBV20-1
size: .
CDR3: SASVLTEAF

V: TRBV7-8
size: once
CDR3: ASSLVVRGTKKETQY

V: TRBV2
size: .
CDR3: ASSGTGGAGQPQH

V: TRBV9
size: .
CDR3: ASSSDNSPLH

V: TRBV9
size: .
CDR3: ASSVWTGENEQF

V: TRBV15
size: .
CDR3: ATSSGALVSNQPQH

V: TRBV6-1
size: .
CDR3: ATKGHLYNSPLH

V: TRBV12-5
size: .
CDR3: ASGLGGVGNTEAF

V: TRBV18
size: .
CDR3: ASSPPSIGEGFQY

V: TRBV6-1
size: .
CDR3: ASKGGFSTGELF

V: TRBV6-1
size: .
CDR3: ASSTQGSDTEAF

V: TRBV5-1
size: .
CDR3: ASSPGLAGLEQF

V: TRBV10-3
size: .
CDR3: AISESGPNEKLF

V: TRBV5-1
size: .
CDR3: ASSGGASGRARSQY